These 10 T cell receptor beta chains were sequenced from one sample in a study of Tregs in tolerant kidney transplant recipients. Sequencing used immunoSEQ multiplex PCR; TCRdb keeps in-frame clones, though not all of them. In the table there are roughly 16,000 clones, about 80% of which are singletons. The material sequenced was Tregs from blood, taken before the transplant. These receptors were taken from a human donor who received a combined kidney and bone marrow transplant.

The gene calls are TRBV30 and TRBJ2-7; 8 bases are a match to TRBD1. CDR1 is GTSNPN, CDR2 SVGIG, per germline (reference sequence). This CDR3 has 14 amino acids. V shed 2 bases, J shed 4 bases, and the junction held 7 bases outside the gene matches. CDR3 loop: CAWSRAGGRYEQYF. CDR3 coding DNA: TGTGCCTGGAGTAGGGCAGGGGGCAGGTACGAGCAGTACTTC.

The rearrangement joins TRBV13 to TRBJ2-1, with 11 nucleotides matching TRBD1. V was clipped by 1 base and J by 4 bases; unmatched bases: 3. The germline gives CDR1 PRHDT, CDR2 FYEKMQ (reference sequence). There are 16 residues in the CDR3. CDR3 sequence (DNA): TGTGCCAGCAGCTTAGTGGGACAGGGGGAGTACAATGAGCAGTTCTTC. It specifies CASSLVGQGEYNEQFF.

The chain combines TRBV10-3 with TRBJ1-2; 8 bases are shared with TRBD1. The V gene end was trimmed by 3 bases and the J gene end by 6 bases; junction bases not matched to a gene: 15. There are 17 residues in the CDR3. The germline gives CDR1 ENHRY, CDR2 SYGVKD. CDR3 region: CAISDGLGQGSLNGYTF. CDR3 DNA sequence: TGTGCCATCAGTGATGGTCTAGGACAGGGAAGTTTAAATGGCTACACCTTC.

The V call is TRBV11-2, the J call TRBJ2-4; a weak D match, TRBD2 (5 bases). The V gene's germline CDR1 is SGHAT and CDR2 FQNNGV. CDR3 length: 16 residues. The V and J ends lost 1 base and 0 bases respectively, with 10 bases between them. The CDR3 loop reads CASSLASGIAKNIQYF. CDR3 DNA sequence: TGTGCCAGCAGCTTAGCGTCGGGGATAGCCAAAAACATTCAGTACTTC. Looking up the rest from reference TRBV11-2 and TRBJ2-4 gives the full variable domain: EAGVAQSPRYKIIEKRQSVAFWCNPISGHATLYWYQQILGQGPKLLIQFQNNGVVDDSQLPKDRFSAERLKGVDSTLKIQPAKLEDSAVYLCASSLASGIAKNIQYFGAGTRLSVL.

The CDR3 nucleotides read TGTGCCAGCAGCTTAGCGTCCCTAGCGGTGAACACCGGGGAGCTGTTTTTT. Amino acid sequence: CASSLASLAVNTGELFF. The genes are TRBV7-2 and TRBJ2-2; TRBD2 agrees at 7 bases. From germline, CDR1 is SGHTA and CDR2 FQGNSA. This CDR3 is 17 amino acids long. Trimming removed 0 bases from V and 1 base from J; junction bases left unmatched: 5.

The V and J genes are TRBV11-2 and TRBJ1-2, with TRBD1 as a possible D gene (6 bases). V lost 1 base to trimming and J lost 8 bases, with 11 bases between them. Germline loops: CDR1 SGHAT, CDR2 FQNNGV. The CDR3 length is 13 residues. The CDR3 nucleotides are TGTGCCAGCAGCTTAGTGGGGGCGTTCGGCTACACCTTC. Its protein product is CASSLVGAFGYTF.

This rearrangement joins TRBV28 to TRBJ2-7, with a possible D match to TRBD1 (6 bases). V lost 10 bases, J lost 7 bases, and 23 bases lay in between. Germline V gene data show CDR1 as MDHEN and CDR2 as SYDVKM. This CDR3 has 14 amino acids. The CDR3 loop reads CATTTGAIGGEQYF. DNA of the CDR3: TGTGCCACAACAACCGGGGCCATAGGGGGAGAGCAGTACTTC.

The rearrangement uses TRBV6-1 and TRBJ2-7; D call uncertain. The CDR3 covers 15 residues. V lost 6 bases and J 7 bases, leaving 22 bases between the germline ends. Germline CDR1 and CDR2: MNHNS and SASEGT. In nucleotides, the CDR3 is TGTGCCAGCAGAGCAGACACCCTAATTGTGAGAGAGCAGTACTTC. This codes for CASRADTLIVREQYF.

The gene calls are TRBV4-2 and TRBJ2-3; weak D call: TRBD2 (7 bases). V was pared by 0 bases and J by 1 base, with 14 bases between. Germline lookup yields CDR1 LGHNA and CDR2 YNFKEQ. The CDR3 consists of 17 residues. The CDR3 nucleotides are TGTGCCAGCAGCCAAGAGTGGGAGGGGGGAGGCACAGATACGCAGTATTTT. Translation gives CASSQEWEGGGTDTQYF.

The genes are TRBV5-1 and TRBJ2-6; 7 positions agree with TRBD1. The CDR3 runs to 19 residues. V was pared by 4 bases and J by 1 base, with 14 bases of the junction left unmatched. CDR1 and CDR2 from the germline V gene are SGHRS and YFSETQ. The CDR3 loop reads CASSHGPGTAYSGANVLTF. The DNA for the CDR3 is TGCGCCAGCAGCCACGGTCCCGGGACAGCCTATTCTGGGGCCAACGTCCTGACTTTC.